The next 13 T cell receptor beta chains were all read from a single sample in a study of technical replicates of blood from several donors. The assay was immunoSEQ multiplex PCR, and TCRdb's table has in-frame clones only and misses some. The sample carries tens of thousands of clones, about 97% recorded once. The sequenced sample consisted of T cells isolated from PBMCs. Every receptor here comes from a human donor in good health.

This chain uses TRBV2 with TRBJ1-1; D is ambiguous. From germline, CDR1 is SNHLY and CDR2 FYNNEI. The CDR3 consists of 13 residues. Trimming removed 0 bases from V and 5 bases from J, with 7 bases in between. CDR3 in amino acids: CASSEASATEAFF. DNA for the CDR3: TGTGCCAGCAGTGAAGCTTCAGCGACTGAAGCTTTCTTT.

This sequence joins TRBV6-5 and TRBJ2-3, with D hard to call. The CDR3 loop spans 12 amino acids. Trimming removed 6 bases at V and 0 bases at J, with 4 bases between. The V gene's germline CDR1 is MNHEY and CDR2 SVGAGI. DNA for the CDR3: TGTGCCAGCAGCCAGAGCACAGATACGCAGTATTTT. This encodes CASSQSTDTQYF.

The rearrangement uses TRBV11-2 and TRBJ1-5, with a possible D match to TRBD1 (5 bases). Germline lookup yields CDR1 SGHAT and CDR2 FQNNGV. V was trimmed by 0 bases and J by 7 bases, leaving 13 bases between them. The CDR3 totals 15 residues. CDR3 DNA: TGTGCCAGCAGCTTAGATCAGGGTTTAGGACAGCCCCAGCATTTT. Amino acids: CASSLDQGLGQPQHF.

The V call is TRBV19, the J call TRBJ2-5; possibly TRBD1 for D (6 bases). V lost 6 bases and J 2 bases, leaving 7 bases between the germline ends. This CDR3 is 12 amino acids long. Looked up from germline, CDR1 is LNHDA and CDR2 is SQIVND (reference sequence). The CDR3 reads CASSQGQETQYF. DNA of the CDR3: TGTGCCAGTAGCCAGGGGCAAGAGACCCAGTACTTC.

This chain connects TRBV11-2 to TRBJ1-5, with no clear D. Germline V CDR1 and CDR2: SGHAT, FQNNGV. Trimming took off 2 bases at V and 1 base at J, with 3 bases between the two ends. The CDR3 is made up of 13 amino acids. CDR3: CASSLSSNQPQHF. In DNA form, the CDR3 reads TGTGCCAGCAGCTTAAGCAGCAATCAGCCCCAGCATTTT.

This clone was picked up one time. The V gene is TRBV6-1, the J gene TRBJ2-7, with TRBD1 identical over 7 bases. CDR3 size: 15 residues. The V gene's germline CDR1 is MNHNS and CDR2 SASEGT. V lost 1 base and J lost 4; bases outside the gene matches: 7. CDR3 in DNA: TGTGCCAGCAGTGAAGGGACAGGAAAGACTTACGAGCAGTACTTC. This sequence encodes CASSEGTGKTYEQYF.

This clone is a singleton in its sample. The V call is TRBV5-1, the J call TRBJ2-5; 7 nucleotides line up with TRBD1. V shed 3 bases, J shed 7 bases, and the junction held 15 bases outside the gene matches. CDR1 and CDR2 (germline): SGHRS, YFSETQ. CDR3 size: 16 residues. The chain's CDR3 is CASSSSRTTGAATQYF. Here the CDR3 DNA reads TGCGCCAGCAGCTCGTCTCGAACTACAGGGGCGGCGACCCAGTACTTC.

The chain couples TRBV20-1 to TRBJ1-2, with a tentative D call TRBD1 (6 bases). The CDR3 is 11 amino acids. Trimming pared 6 bases from V and 2 bases from J, leaving 7 bases between. In germline, CDR1 is DFQATT, CDR2 SNEGSKA (reference sequence). CDR3 amino acids: CSAGQNYGYTF. CDR3 DNA: TGCAGTGCGGGACAAAACTATGGCTACACCTTC.

V gene TRBV4-1 combines with J gene TRBJ1-2; TRBD1 agrees at 7 bases. CDR3 length: 17 residues. With V trimmed by 3 bases and J by 8 bases, 18 bases remained unmatched. Germline V CDR1 and CDR2: MGHRA, YSYEKL. This chain's CDR3 is CASSHRPIEGQDYGYTF. The CDR3 coding sequence is TGCGCCAGCAGCCACCGACCCATCGAAGGACAGGATTACGGCTACACCTTC.

The chain carries TRBV6-1 and TRBJ1-4, with D unclear. Germline assignment: CDR1 MNHNS and CDR2 SASEGT. V was cut by 8 bases and J by 7 bases, with 14 bases left in between. This CDR3 has 13 residues. CDR3 region: CASGGNTGEKLFF. The CDR3 bases are TGTGCCAGCGGAGGCAATACGGGTGAAAAACTGTTTTTT.

This sequence joins TRBV7-9 and TRBJ2-7, with 7 bases identical to TRBD1. The length of the CDR3 is 14 residues. The V gene's germline CDR1 is SEHNR and CDR2 FQNEAQ (reference sequence). V trimming: 5 bases; J trimming: 4 bases; junction bases outside the gene matches: 8. The CDR3 reads CASSPGGSKYEQYF. For the CDR3, the DNA is TGTGCCAGCAGCCCAGGGGGTTCAAAGTACGAGCAGTACTTC.

This chain connects TRBV25-1 to TRBJ2-2; maybe TRBD1 (5 bases). The CDR3 loop spans 13 amino acids. Trimming took off 4 bases at V and 5 bases at J, with 8 bases between the two ends. The V gene's germline CDR1 is MGHDK and CDR2 SYGVNS. The CDR3 is CASSVRGTGELFF. The CDR3 nucleotides read TGTGCCAGCAGTGTAAGGGGAACCGGGGAGCTGTTTTTT.

J is TRBJ2-3 and V is TRBV5-6, with TRBD1 as a possible D gene (6 bases). The length of the CDR3 is 14 residues. Looked up from germline, CDR1 is SGHDT and CDR2 is YYEEEE. Trimming took 6 bases from V and 2 from J, leaving 13 bases between them. Here the CDR3 reads CASKAGDFTDTQYF. CDR3 coding DNA: TGTGCCAGCAAGGCAGGGGATTTCACAGATACGCAGTATTTT.